These 2 T cell receptor beta chains share one sample of origin, sequenced in a study of blood T cell repertoires in COVID-19. Profiled with immunoSEQ multiplex PCR; TCRdb holds only in-frame clones, not every one. The sample has some 240,000 clones; roughly four fifths are singletons. Material for sequencing was PBMCs or T cells enriched from blood (not recorded which). The receptors were sampled from a man aged 50 to 60 who had recovered from COVID-19.

The chain carries TRBV27 and TRBJ2-7, with a weak D call TRBD2 (5 bases). Deletions cut 6 bases from V and 9 bases from J, with 18 bases between. The CDR3 runs to 13 residues. Per the germline V gene, CDR1 is MNHEY and CDR2 is SMNVEV (reference sequence). The CDR3 protein is CASRRADLYTQYF. DNA for the CDR3: TGTGCCAGCAGGAGGGCAGATCTTTACACGCAGTACTTC.

This chain connects TRBV13 to TRBJ2-5, with 9 bases aligning to TRBD2. The CDR3 covers 15 residues. Trimming at V came to 3 bases and at J to 4 bases, leaving 6 bases not matched to a gene. Germline V gene sequence: CDR1 PRHDT, CDR2 FYEKMQ (reference sequence). The chain's CDR3 is CASSLGREGPETQYF. The CDR3 DNA is TGTGCCAGCAGCTTGGGGCGGGAGGGCCCAGAGACCCAGTACTTC.